A selection of T cell receptor beta chains follows, all from one sample in a study of vaccination effects on CD4 cells after COVID-19. The table came from immunoSEQ multiplex PCR; TCRdb's copy has only in-frame clones and leaves some out. The table shows over 9,000 clones, with around 74% occurring only once. Their recognized antigens are unknown. Specimen: CD4+ T cells from PBMCs cultured without peptide, collected after COVID-19 vaccination. The origin of the receptors is a human donor who received a COVID-19 vaccine. CDR3s include the opening cysteine and the closing phenylalanine or tryptophan. A D gene is named only where the DNA matches it firmly. Some rows have no size entry. The others give once, few or many, or a class for an expanded clone.

j_call,v_call,d_call,clone_size,cdr3_nt,cdr3_aa
TRBJ1-1,TRBV6-4,.,.,TGTGCCAGCAGTGACGGGGGGCTAGGGTCGGAAGCTTTCTTT,CASSDGGLGSEAFF
TRBJ2-2,TRBV19,TRBD2,.,TGTGCCAGTAGTCCCCGGGGAGGGATATCATCCGGGGAGCTGTTTTTT,CASSPRGGISSGELFF
TRBJ2-3,TRBV25-1,TRBD2,.,TGTGCCAGCAGTGGGGGGACTAAAACAGATACGCAGTATTTT,CASSGGTKTDTQYF
TRBJ2-2,TRBV10-3,TRBD2,.,TGTGCCATCAGTGATGGGCGGGGGGGCCGTCCCGGGGAGCTGTTTTTT,CAISDGRGGRPGELFF
TRBJ1-1,TRBV30,.,few,TGTGCCTGGAGTGTATCTCCAGGGACAGCTTTCTTT,CAWSVSPGTAFF
TRBJ1-2,TRBV5-1,.,.,TGCGCCAGCAGCTTGATGTTTCGTCAGGGGAGGGGTCGGGGCTATGGCTACACCTTC,CASSLMFRQGRGRGYGYTF
TRBJ2-1,TRBV23-1,.,once,TGCGCCAGCAGTCAATCCGGGGCCTACAATGAGCAGTTCTTC,CASSQSGAYNEQFF
TRBJ1-1,TRBV7-9,.,.,TGTGCCAGCAGCTTAGCCCGGGGCGACACTGAAGCTTTCTTT,CASSLARGDTEAFF
TRBJ2-1,TRBV4-1,TRBD2,once,TGCGCCAGCAGCCAAGATCGAGGGACTAGCGGGAGGGGGAATGAGCAGTTCTTC,CASSQDRGTSGRGNEQFF
TRBJ1-1,TRBV5-6,TRBD1,few,TGTGCCAGCAGCCGACCGACAGGGGGGGGCACTGAAGCTTTCTTT,CASSRPTGGGTEAFF
TRBJ1-1,TRBV5-4,.,few,TGTGCCAGCAGCTTGGAACTGAACACTGAAGCTTTCTTT,CASSLELNTEAFF
TRBJ2-3,TRBV5-4,.,.,TGTGCCAGCAGCTTTGTACAGGCTAGCACAGATACGCAGTATTTT,CASSFVQASTDTQYF
TRBJ2-5,TRBV7-8,.,.,TGTGCCAGCAGCTTAGCCCGGACAGTTCTGGAGACCCAGTACTTC,CASSLARTVLETQYF
TRBJ2-3,TRBV6-4,.,.,TGTGCCACCAGTCAAGGCCACACAGATACGCAGTATTTT,CATSQGHTDTQYF
TRBJ1-6,TRBV19,TRBD1,.,TGTGCCAGTAGCATCAGCTCCGGGACAGCGTTTAAAGGACCCCTCCACTTT,CASSISSGTAFKGPLHF
TRBJ2-1,TRBV10-3,.,.,TGTGCCATCAGTGACCCCGGTGATGAGCAGTTCTTC,CAISDPGDEQFF
TRBJ1-4,TRBV11-2,.,.,TGTGCCAGCAGCTTAAGTCAGCACGAAAAACTGTTTTTT,CASSLSQHEKLFF
TRBJ2-5,TRBV7-9,.,.,TGTGCCAGCAGTCCACGAGGGAGACAAGAGACCCAGTACTTC,CASSPRGRQETQYF
TRBJ1-4,TRBV29-1,.,.,TGCAGCGTTGAAGGAGGGGCGCCTTTTAATGAAAAACTGTTTTTT,CSVEGGAPFNEKLFF
TRBJ1-3,TRBV5-1,.,.,TGCGCCAGCAGCTTGGCCGGCAGAGCCTCTGGAAACACCATATATTTT,CASSLAGRASGNTIYF
TRBJ1-1,TRBV3-1/TRBV3-2,.,.,TGTGCCAGCAGTTACAGGGCTTGGGCTAGCAACACTGAAGCTTTCTTT,CASSYRAWASNTEAFF
TRBJ2-3,TRBV30,TRBD1,once,TGTGCCTGGAGTGTACGAGGAGCAGGGGGTACGCAGTATTTT,CAWSVRGAGGTQYF
TRBJ2-2,TRBV7-8,TRBD2,.,TGTGCCAGCAGCTTGGGGGACGGACTAGCGGGGGTCACCGGGGAGCTGTTTTTT,CASSLGDGLAGVTGELFF
TRBJ2-3,TRBV6-5,TRBD2,.,TGTGCCAGCAGTTTAGCGGGAGGGCCCATAGATACGCAGTATTTT,CASSLAGGPIDTQYF
TRBJ1-2,TRBV18,.,few,TGTGCCAGCTCACCACCGCTGGGGGGGCGAAATGGCTACACCTTC,CASSPPLGGRNGYTF
TRBJ1-2,TRBV3-1/TRBV3-2,TRBD1,.,TGTGCCAGCAGCCAAGAGGACAGGGCTGGCTACACCTTC,CASSQEDRAGYTF
TRBJ2-1,TRBV18,TRBD1,.,TGTGCCAGCTCACCGGACAGGGTCAATGAGCAGTTCTTC,CASSPDRVNEQFF
TRBJ2-3,TRBV7-9,TRBD2,.,TGTGCCAGCAGCCTGGGACTAGCGGGGGGGGGAGATACGCAGTATTTT,CASSLGLAGGGDTQYF
TRBJ1-2,TRBV10-3,.,.,TGTGCCATCAACAATTTGAACTATGGCTACACCTTC,CAINNLNYGYTF
TRBJ2-7,TRBV2,.,once,TGTGCCAGCAGTGGTAACGAGCAGTACTTC,CASSGNEQYF
TRBJ2-4,TRBV19,.,.,TGTGCCAGTAGTAGTGGACTAGCCAAAAACATTCAGTACTTC,CASSSGLAKNIQYF
TRBJ1-2,TRBV5-4,.,.,TGTGCCAGCAGCGCGACAGTAGGTAACTATGGCTACACCTTC,CASSATVGNYGYTF
TRBJ1-6,TRBV11-2,TRBD1,.,TGTGCCAGCAGCCCGCTGGACAGGGGGATCAGTTCACCCCTCCACTTT,CASSPLDRGISSPLHF
TRBJ1-2,TRBV10-3,TRBD1,.,TGTGCCATGGCGGGACAGAGTAACGGCTACACCTTC,CAMAGQSNGYTF
TRBJ2-2,TRBV7-9,.,.,TGTGCCAGCAGCGTAGAAACCGGGGAGCTGTTTTTT,CASSVETGELFF
TRBJ1-2,TRBV29-1,TRBD1,few,TGCAGCGTCCGACAGGGGGCGACCTATGGCTACACCTTC,CSVRQGATYGYTF
TRBJ1-2,TRBV9,TRBD1,few,TGTGCCAGCAGCGTAGCTGACAGGGACTATGGCTACACCTTC,CASSVADRDYGYTF
TRBJ2-1,TRBV6-6,TRBD2,once,TGTGCCAGCAGTTACGTACTAGCGGGTAGGGGGAATGAGCAGTTCTTC,CASSYVLAGRGNEQFF
TRBJ2-3,TRBV7-2,TRBD2,.,TGTGCCAGCATCCGGACTAGCCCCCCAGATACGCAGTATTTT,CASIRTSPPDTQYF
TRBJ1-4,TRBV11-2,.,.,TGTGCCAGCAGCCTCCTGCGGGGATCCGAAAAACTGTTTTTT,CASSLLRGSEKLFF
TRBJ1-1,TRBV6-6,TRBD1,.,TGTGCCAGCAGTTTAGACAGGGAGGGCACTGAAGCTTTCTTT,CASSLDREGTEAFF